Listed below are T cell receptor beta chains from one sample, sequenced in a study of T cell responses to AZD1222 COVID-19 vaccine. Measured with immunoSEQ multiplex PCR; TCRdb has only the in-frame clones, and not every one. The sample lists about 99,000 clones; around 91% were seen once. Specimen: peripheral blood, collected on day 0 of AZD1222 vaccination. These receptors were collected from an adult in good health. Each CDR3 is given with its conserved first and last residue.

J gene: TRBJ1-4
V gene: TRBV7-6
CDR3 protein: CASSSDFEGNEKLFF

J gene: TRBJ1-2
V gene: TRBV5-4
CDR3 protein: CASSLASTGVDGYTF

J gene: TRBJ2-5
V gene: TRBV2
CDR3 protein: CASSGGLRVGETQYF

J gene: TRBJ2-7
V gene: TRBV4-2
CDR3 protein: CASSQHPDNSYEQYF

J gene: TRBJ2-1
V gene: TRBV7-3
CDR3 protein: CASSADGTSSYNEQFF

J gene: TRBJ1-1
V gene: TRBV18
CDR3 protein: CASLGQQNTEAFF

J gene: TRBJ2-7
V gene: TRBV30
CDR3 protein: CAWSGGTAYEQYF

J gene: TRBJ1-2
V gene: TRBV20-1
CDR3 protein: CSASVWGQANYGYTF

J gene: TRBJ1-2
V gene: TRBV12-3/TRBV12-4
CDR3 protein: CASSFYYGYTF

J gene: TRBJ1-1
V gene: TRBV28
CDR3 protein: CASRGAENTEAFF

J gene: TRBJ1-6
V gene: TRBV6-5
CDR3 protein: CASYRRSSYNSPLHF

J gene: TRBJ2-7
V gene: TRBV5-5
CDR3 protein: CASSLGYAYEQYF

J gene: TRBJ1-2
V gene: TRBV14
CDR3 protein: CASSHRGVSVWVNGYTF

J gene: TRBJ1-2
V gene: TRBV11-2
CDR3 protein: CASSLEGRYGYTF

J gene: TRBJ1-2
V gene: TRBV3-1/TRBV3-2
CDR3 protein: CASSQVSTGGYTF

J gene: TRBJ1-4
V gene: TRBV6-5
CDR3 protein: CASSPSGGPNEKLFF

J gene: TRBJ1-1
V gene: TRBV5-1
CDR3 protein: CASSLGRNTEAFF

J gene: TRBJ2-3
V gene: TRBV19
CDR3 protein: CASSIDLSQRADTQYF

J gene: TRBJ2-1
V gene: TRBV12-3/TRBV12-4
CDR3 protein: CASSPWEDNEQFF

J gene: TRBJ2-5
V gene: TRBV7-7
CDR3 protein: CASSSDAGETQYF

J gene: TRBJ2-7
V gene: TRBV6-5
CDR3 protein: CASSTGTYSSEQYF

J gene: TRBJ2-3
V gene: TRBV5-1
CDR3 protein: CASSLDNADTQYF

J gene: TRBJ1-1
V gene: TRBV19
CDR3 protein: CASSLWTENTEAFF

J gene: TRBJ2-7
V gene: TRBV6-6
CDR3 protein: CASSYNRYEQYF

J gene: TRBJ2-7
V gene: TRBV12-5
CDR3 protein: CASGLNALLQGHEQYF

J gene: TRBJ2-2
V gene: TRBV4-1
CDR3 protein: CASSQGWTSGGIGELFF

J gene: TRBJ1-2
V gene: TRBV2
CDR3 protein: CASSEGGLGYGYTF

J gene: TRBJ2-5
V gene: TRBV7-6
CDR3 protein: CASRPQGRETQYF

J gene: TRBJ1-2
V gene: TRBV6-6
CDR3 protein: CASRGVLSPNYGYTF

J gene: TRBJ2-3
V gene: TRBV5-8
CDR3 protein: CASSLFGGAEDTQYF

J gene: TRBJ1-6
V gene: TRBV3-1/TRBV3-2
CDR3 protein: CASSPSRSSPLHF

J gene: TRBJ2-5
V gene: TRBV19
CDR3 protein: CASTLSGGGETQYF

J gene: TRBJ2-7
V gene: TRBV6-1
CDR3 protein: CASSEIWLAKDEQYF

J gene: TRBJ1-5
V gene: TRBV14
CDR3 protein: CASSQGGVDQPQHF

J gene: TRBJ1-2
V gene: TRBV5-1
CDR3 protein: CASQSTELGGYTF

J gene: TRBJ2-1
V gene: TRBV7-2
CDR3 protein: CASSPQRLGGGADEQFF

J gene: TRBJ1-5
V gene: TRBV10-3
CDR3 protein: CAISEPITGGGQPQHF

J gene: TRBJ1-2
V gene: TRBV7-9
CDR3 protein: CASSLDPGGNYGYTF

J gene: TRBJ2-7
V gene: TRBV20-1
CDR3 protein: CSASSGSRSPYEQYF

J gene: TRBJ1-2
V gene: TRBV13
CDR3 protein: CASTQGGDPGGYTF

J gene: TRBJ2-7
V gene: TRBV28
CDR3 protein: CATAESNSYEQYF